This TCR beta chain was sequenced for a study of T-cell reconstitution after alpha-beta-depleted transplantation in children. This clonotype was counted ten times or more. For TCRbeta, the library was prepared with unique molecular identifiers. TCRdb called the PCR reads again in MiXCR, with one record for every CDR3 protein. The profile shows 200,000 to 250,000 distinct CDR3 sequences, around 8.9% of them singletons. The clonotype originates from a human donor who donated a stem cell graft to a child with SCID. The specimen was PBMCs from the stem cell graft donor, collected from the stem cell graft.

In nucleotides, the CDR3 is TGTGCCAGCAGCTTAGAGGGACAGGGTAAAAGGTACTTC. Its translation: CASSLEGQGKRYF. The chain has TRBV7-2 and TRBJ2-7; 9 bases agree with TRBD1. This CDR3 has 13 amino acids. Germline V gene sequence: CDR1 SGHTA, CDR2 FQGNSA. J gave up 12 bases and V 1 base, and 7 bases lay outside the gene matches.